This T cell receptor beta chain was captured by sequencing in a study of PD-1 blockade in classical Hodgkin lymphoma. The time point here: cycle 4 day 1 (C4D1), after less than 7 weeks of nivolumab. Every patient was affected by relapse after autologous stem cell transplantation, while exposure to brentuximab vedotin was not uniform. V lost 0 bases and J lost 0, with 17 bases in between. The CDR3 extends over 18 amino acids. Per germline, CDR1 MGHRA and CDR2 YSYEKL. Using immunoSEQ multiplex PCR, the repertoire was profiled, and TCRdb retains in-frame clones only, with some absent. The table lists approximately 30,000 clones, 80% of them singletons, with under 20% in the top ten.

The source material was peripheral blood mononuclear cells (PBMCs), sampled before the fourth cycle of nivolumab. The genes are TRBV4-1 and TRBJ1-2; D unclear. The TCR comes from a human donor with classical Hodgkin lymphoma. CDR3 sequence (DNA): TGCGCCAGCAGCCAAGATCCTCCGGGGAGCCTAGCTAACTATGGCTACACCTTC. This gives the protein CASSQDPPGSLANYGYTF.